This is a list of T cell receptor beta chains from one sample in a study of blood T cell repertoires in COVID-19. Profiled with immunoSEQ multiplex PCR; TCRdb holds only in-frame clones, not every one. The repertoire holds about 210,000 clones, 65% to 90% seen once, with about 9.8% in the top ten. What was sequenced was PBMCs or T cells enriched from blood (not recorded which). The origin of the receptors is a woman aged 45-59 years with acute COVID-19. Each CDR3 is given with its conserved first and last residue. A D gene is named only where the DNA matches it firmly. Clone size is stated in some rows and not others, as once, few, many or a class when expanded.

clone_size: .; d_call: TRBD2; j_call: TRBJ2-3; v_call: TRBV9; cdr3_nt: TGTGCCAGCAGCGGACATCAGCGGGGGTATAGCACAGATACGCAGTATTTT; cdr3_aa: CASSGHQRGYSTDTQYF
clone_size: .; d_call: TRBD1; j_call: TRBJ1-2; v_call: TRBV5-1; cdr3_nt: TGCGCCAGCAGCTACGACAGGGGCGAGAGTGGCTACACCTTC; cdr3_aa: CASSYDRGESGYTF
clone_size: .; d_call: .; j_call: TRBJ1-4; v_call: TRBV18; cdr3_nt: TGTGCCAGCTCACCCACGACAGTGACCCATGAAAAACTGTTTTTT; cdr3_aa: CASSPTTVTHEKLFF
clone_size: .; d_call: TRBD2; j_call: TRBJ2-1; v_call: TRBV28; cdr3_nt: TGTGCCAGCAGTCCCCGACTAGCGGGAGTCAATGAGCAGTTCTTC; cdr3_aa: CASSPRLAGVNEQFF
clone_size: .; d_call: TRBD1; j_call: TRBJ1-1; v_call: TRBV5-4; cdr3_nt: TGTGCCAGCAGCCCCCAGGGGGCCACTGAAGCTTTCTTT; cdr3_aa: CASSPQGATEAFF
clone_size: .; d_call: .; j_call: TRBJ2-1; v_call: TRBV11-3; cdr3_nt: TGTGCCAGCAGCCCCGGGGGGCAACCCTACAATGAGCAGTTCTTC; cdr3_aa: CASSPGGQPYNEQFF
clone_size: .; d_call: .; j_call: TRBJ2-1; v_call: TRBV6-6; cdr3_nt: TGTGCCAGCGGATTATATTCGGCGGGCGAGCAGTTCTTC; cdr3_aa: CASGLYSAGEQFF
clone_size: .; d_call: .; j_call: TRBJ1-2; v_call: TRBV4-2; cdr3_nt: TGTGCCAGCAGCCAAGTTGTTCGGGAAAGTGGGGACTATGGCTACACCTTC; cdr3_aa: CASSQVVRESGDYGYTF
clone_size: few; d_call: TRBD1; j_call: TRBJ1-2; v_call: TRBV19; cdr3_nt: TGTGCCAGTAGTATAATCGGGACAGGTGTTGGTGGCTACACCTTC; cdr3_aa: CASSIIGTGVGGYTF
clone_size: .; d_call: .; j_call: TRBJ2-7; v_call: TRBV28; cdr3_nt: TGTGCCAGCAGTTTCCTATACGAGCAGTACTTC; cdr3_aa: CASSFLYEQYF
clone_size: .; d_call: .; j_call: TRBJ2-2; v_call: TRBV6-5; cdr3_nt: TGTGCCAGCAGCAGATGGGAGGCCGGGGAGCTGTTTTTT; cdr3_aa: CASSRWEAGELFF
clone_size: .; d_call: .; j_call: TRBJ2-1; v_call: TRBV18; cdr3_nt: TGTGCCAGCTCACCGGACTTCTACAATGAGCAGTTCTTC; cdr3_aa: CASSPDFYNEQFF
clone_size: once; d_call: TRBD2; j_call: TRBJ2-1; v_call: TRBV7-2; cdr3_nt: TGTGCCAGCAGCTTCGTACAACCGACTAGCGGGGGGGGTAATGAGCAGTTCTTC; cdr3_aa: CASSFVQPTSGGGNEQFF
clone_size: .; d_call: TRBD1; j_call: TRBJ1-1; v_call: TRBV2; cdr3_nt: TGTGCCAGCAGGGAGACAGGGGGTTTCACTGAAGCTTTCTTT; cdr3_aa: CASRETGGFTEAFF
clone_size: .; d_call: .; j_call: TRBJ1-2; v_call: TRBV20-1; cdr3_nt: TGCAGTGCTAGGGGGAGGTATGGCTACACCTTC; cdr3_aa: CSARGRYGYTF
clone_size: .; d_call: TRBD1; j_call: TRBJ1-4; v_call: TRBV27; cdr3_nt: TGTGCCAGCAGGACCACCGGGACAGGATTCGCAAAACTGTTTTTT; cdr3_aa: CASRTTGTGFAKLFF
clone_size: many; d_call: .; j_call: TRBJ2-1; v_call: TRBV7-2; cdr3_nt: TGTGCCAGCAGCTTTTGGGGAGTTGAGCAGTTCTTC; cdr3_aa: CASSFWGVEQFF
clone_size: .; d_call: TRBD2; j_call: TRBJ2-7; v_call: TRBV5-5; cdr3_nt: TGTGCCAGCAGCTCCGTGGGGACTAGCGGGGCCCTCGGCGAGCAGTACTTC; cdr3_aa: CASSSVGTSGALGEQYF
clone_size: .; d_call: .; j_call: TRBJ1-3; v_call: TRBV7-8; cdr3_nt: TGTGCCAGCAGCTTAATTCCGCAGGGTGACACCATATATTTT; cdr3_aa: CASSLIPQGDTIYF
clone_size: .; d_call: TRBD1; j_call: TRBJ2-7; v_call: TRBV3-1/TRBV3-2; cdr3_nt: TGTGCCAGCAGCCCAAAAAGGGACAGGGCCCAGATGTACTACGAGCAGTACTTC; cdr3_aa: CASSPKRDRAQMYYEQYF
clone_size: .; d_call: .; j_call: TRBJ2-2; v_call: TRBV7-9; cdr3_nt: TGTGCCAGCAGCCGATTGGGGGGGACAGGCCACACCGGGGAGCTGTTTTTT; cdr3_aa: CASSRLGGTGHTGELFF
clone_size: few; d_call: TRBD2; j_call: TRBJ2-1; v_call: TRBV18; cdr3_nt: TGTGCCAGCTCACCACGGACGGGAGGGCCTACTGAGCAGTTCTTC; cdr3_aa: CASSPRTGGPTEQFF
clone_size: once; d_call: TRBD1; j_call: TRBJ1-5; v_call: TRBV2; cdr3_nt: TGTGCCAGCAGTGGACAGGGGGAGTTAGGTCGGCCCCAGCATTTT; cdr3_aa: CASSGQGELGRPQHF
clone_size: once; d_call: TRBD2; j_call: TRBJ2-3; v_call: TRBV5-4; cdr3_nt: TGTGCCAGCAGCTTGTTAGCGGGAGGGCTCTCAGATACGCAGTATTTT; cdr3_aa: CASSLLAGGLSDTQYF
clone_size: .; d_call: .; j_call: TRBJ1-1; v_call: TRBV21-1; cdr3_nt: TGTGCCAGCAGACAGGGCCCGCGAAGACCGAACACTGAAGCTTTCTTT; cdr3_aa: CASRQGPRRPNTEAFF
clone_size: .; d_call: TRBD2; j_call: TRBJ2-2; v_call: TRBV5-1; cdr3_nt: TGCGCCAGCAGCTTGGATCGCGGGAGGGTTTCCGGGGAGCTGTTTTTT; cdr3_aa: CASSLDRGRVSGELFF